This T cell receptor (beta chain) was documented in a study of T-cell memory formation after mild COVID-19. General study points: That cross-reactive memory joined was suggested by some responding clones appearing in pre-infection memory. Contracting CD4+ clones sat mainly in CM and EM; CD8+ in EMRA. Contracting clones from day 15 to 85 showed balanced CD4/CD8; later expanders favored CD4+.

The germline CDR1 and CDR2 sequences are WSHSY and SAAADI. CDR3 length: 15 residues. V lost 0 bases and J lost 8, with 16 bases in between. TCRdb re-called the 5' RACE reads through MiXCR, storing one row per CDR3 protein. The repertoire holds 400,000 to 500,000 distinct CDR3 sequences, with approximately 19% as singletons. Comments on this clonotype: Its antigen is still unknown.

The chain employs TRBV10-2 and TRBJ1-2; the D gene is possibly TRBD1 (6 bases). The clonotype was recovered from a man younger than 35 who had mild COVID-19 (a few samples of this study predate the infection). Cell type and time point are not known. Sequencing was done on a sample of PBMCs or a T cell subset sorted from them (not recorded which). In DNA form, the CDR3 reads TGCGCCAGCAGTGAGTCGCGGGGGGGCGCTGGGGGCTACACCTTC. This sequence encodes CASSESRGGAGGYTF.